This T cell receptor beta chain was captured by sequencing in a study of cytomegalovirus exposure and HLA in healthy donors. Note on this clone: Its antigen is still unknown.

V was pared by 5 bases and J by 1 base, with 18 bases between. The CDR3 has 17 residues. The germline CDR1 and CDR2 sequences are LNHDA and SQIVND (reference sequence). Whole-study findings and limits: Analysis was carried out at a later point, and it linked a missense DCLRE1C variant to TCR beta V- and J-gene trimming.

60 Vbeta and 13 Jbeta primers were used in PCR. Clones were sequenced by immunoSEQ multiplex PCR, and TCRdb holds only the in-frame ones, with some missing. The table records roughly 150,000 clones, more than 60% of them present only once. The sequence came from a young man in good health and CMV-seropositive. Sequenced material: PBMCs. This rearrangement joins TRBV19 to TRBJ1-5, with D perhaps matching TRBD1 (5 bases). The CDR3 reads CASSSGRIVVSNQPQHF. The CDR3 nucleotides are TGTGCCAGTAGTTCAGGGAGGATCGTAGTAAGCAATCAGCCCCAGCATTTT.